This T cell receptor (beta chain) appears in the sequencing data of a study of identical twins (dated by TCRdb to the mid-2010s). At the level of the whole study: To test whether fetal clonotypes persist, the study used deep sequencing on TCR alpha and beta repertoires from monozygotic twins, unrelated adults of various ages, and cord blood. To rule out contamination, the twin experiments were replicated at different times with different library preparation protocols. The full study reports these points: The excess sharing between twins in beta out-of-frame sequences was weaker because fewer shared sequences reduced the signal-to-noise ratio. In monozygotic twins, recombination models systematically underestimated out-of-frame TCR alpha sharing, but the models matched the sharing seen between unrelated individuals. Abundant cord blood beta clonotypes had fewer insertions, young adult naive repertoires showed a similar but weaker trend, and memory repertoires showed no such trend. Because the same donors could not be followed over many years, the conclusions relied on cross-sectional statistical analysis. Invariant T cells such as MAIT and iNKT could partly confound zero-insertion analyses, though diverse VJ usage argued against this for most clonotypes. Compared with coincidental sharing between unrelated individuals, out-of-frame TCR alpha sequences shared between twins had an excess of sequences with low generation probability.

The library was generated by 5' RACE. Sequencing relied on an Illumina HiSeq 2000. Template switching added a universal primer binding site, and the final cDNA carried a unique molecular identifier that allowed TCR cDNA molecules to be counted accurately. First-strand cDNA for TCR alpha and beta chains was synthesized from specific primers in the conserved constant-segment region. To control for contamination, every cDNA library carried two barcodes: a SMART-Mk sample barcode plus Illumina barcodes. TruSeq adapter sequences, together with Illumina sample barcodes, were added in two successive PCR steps. The Illumina HiSeq platform was used with custom primers to sequence TCR alpha and beta cDNA libraries. The original methods were these. Raw reads were processed with MiGEC to extract unique molecular identifiers, and MiXCR was used to determine CDR3 positions. For each individual, recombination models were inferred using an EM algorithm with the repgenHMM and IGoR tools. Shared clonotype analysis was performed with the tcR package in R, normalizing sharing by the product of cloneset sizes. To study raw recombination free of thymic and clonal selection effects, out-of-frame nonproductive sequences were analyzed. Through fastp at Q25 and MiXCR, TCRdb rebuilt clones from the public reads, retaining in-frame beta chains. For every CDR3 protein sequence, its rows merge into one entry that carries the most common genes and DNA. The V and J calls come from TCRdb's annotation, not from the publication. Counted in this sample were approximately 210,000 distinct CDR3 sequences; 6.5% of them appeared once. 14% to 15% of the sample goes to the ten largest clones.

Only healthy Caucasian donors were included. Three pairs of female monozygotic twins, all aged about 18 to 30 years, were included in the twin cohort. Positive isolation kits from Invitrogen were used to isolate the CD4+ and CD8+ T cell populations. This clonotype was counted between two and nine times. The antigen this receptor binds is unknown. No per-base quality is available; no much larger clone lies one base away. V drops 4 bases and J drops 0 bases, leaving 12 bases in between. Sequences MNHEY (CDR1) and SMNVEV (CDR2) are obtained from the germline V gene (reference sequence). The CDR3 runs 15 amino acids, cysteine and phenylalanine included. Only the CDR3 portion is preserved as DNA: 45 bases, with reading frame beginning at the first base. These data also formed part of another study, on T cells expressing NK-cell markers. The second publication reports: Three sorted T-cell subsets (CD3+CD56+NKG2C+, CD3+CD56+NKG2C- and CD3+CD56-NKG2C+) from fewer than 10 donors had their TCR beta-chain repertoires profiled. Of the eight sequenced donors, seven were found to be HCMV-seropositive and one was found to be HCMV-seronegative. In several experiments an anti-gammadeltaTCR antibody was added to restrict sorting to alphabetaTCR-expressing T cells. In six donors, the dominant CD3+CD56+NKG2C+ clonotypes were among the top 10 CD8+ clonotypes and accounted for roughly 1.0-8% of CD8+ T cells. Those dominant clonotypes were again the most abundant among CD3+CD56-NKG2C+ cells in several donors, at about 25-60.1%. Whether the expanded NKG2C-expressing T cell clones were specific for HCMV antigens remained unclear. The study sequenced eight donors, all healthy volunteers chosen at random: three men and five women. A commercial ELISA kit detecting HCMV-specific IgG in serum was used to determine HCMV serostatus. MIGEC handled demultiplexing of the reads and grouping by UMI, while MiTCR was used to assemble and quantify clonotypes. To exclude erroneous sequences, only TCR cDNA sequences supported by at least two reads were retained. Downstream repertoire analysis used the tcR package, and clonotypes were matched across fractions by CDR3 nucleotide sequence plus V segment. Antigen specificity was annotated against VDJdb with VDJmatch, allowing one amino acid substitution in CDR3.

The sequencing input was CD8+ T cells sorted from blood. The chain couples TRBV27 to TRBJ1-1; the D segment could be TRBD1, given 5 matching bases. This receptor was taken from a woman younger than 30 in good health. Here the CDR3 is given as CASSSQPGLNTEAFF. The DNA reads TGTGCCAGCAGTTCGCAGCCAGGGTTGAACACTGAAGCTTTCTTT.